This T cell receptor (beta chain) comes out of a study of blood T cells in healthy people across ages (dated by TCRdb to the mid-2010s). As for the study more broadly: In model experiments, template switching captured about one uniquely barcoded TCR beta cDNA molecule for every two T cells. Two additional independent replicas of 1 million unique cDNA reads from the same blood draw were analyzed for two donors (one aged 18 to 30 and one aged 80 or older). To avoid experimental bias, donors of different ages were spread randomly across the sequencing lanes. The donors were divided into four age groups: young (average around 17 years), middle-aged (under 40), aged (about 56) and long-lived (about 90). Age-related changes in TCR beta repertoire diversity were measured in the study by deep sequencing normalized with unique cDNA molecular identifiers.

The CDR3 runs 17 amino acids, cysteine and phenylalanine included. Left in the record is the CDR3 DNA by itself, 51 bases read in frame from the first base. The CDR1 and CDR2 encoded by the germline V gene (reference sequence) are DFQATT and SNEGSKA. V loses 1 base at its end and J loses 3 bases; junction bases beyond the gene matches: 6. The protocol used for the library was 5' RACE. Sequenced on an Illumina HiSeq 2500. A second PCR of about 7 to 12 cycles was run with a J-beta primer mix and a sample-barcoded 5' primer. Each TCR beta cDNA molecule received a unique molecular identifier from a template-switch 5' adaptor carrying 12 random nucleotides. Each sample yielded at least 2.5 million CDR3-containing paired-end reads. First-strand cDNA synthesis was performed from all RNA using the Mint cDNA synthesis kit, with priming by a TRBC-specific oligonucleotide. All cDNA was treated with uracil-DNA glycosylase and then went through a first 18-cycle PCR with the universal primers M1SS and BC2_uni_R. On the study's bioinformatics: For normalization, 1 million high-quality reads were randomly selected from each sample, with every read carrying a distinct molecular identifier. Instead of being binned into consensus sequences, reads with shared molecular identifiers were discarded. MiTCR, run with a Q25 quality threshold and the strictest error-elimination algorithm, handled CDR3 identification, clonotype clustering and error correction. A nonparametric unseen species model using Euler transformation provided a lower-bound estimate of total TCR beta diversity. Using fastp trimming at Q25 and MiXCR clonotype assembly, TCRdb reanalyzed the public sequencing data and kept in-frame beta chains. Every distinct CDR3 protein forms one entry, paired with its most common genes and DNA. None of the V and J calls come from the authors' own analysis; TCRdb made them. The sample table contains more than 800,000 distinct CDR3 sequences; only one count was recorded for more than 25% of them. Of the sample, 15% to 20% falls within the top ten clones.

The 40 or so donors, aged 6 to 90 years, were systemically healthy Caucasian individuals from Russia. Roughly 11 milliliters of peripheral blood were drawn from each donor into EDTA-treated Vacutainer tubes. Ficoll-Paque density-gradient centrifugation was used to isolate PBMCs, with at least 6 million per sample. Trizol reagent was used to extract total RNA from the PBMCs, yielding at least 5.5 micrograms per sample. For every donor, flow cytometry on a PBMC aliquot measured the percentage of naive CD45RAhigh/CD27high T cells. About this clonotype: Which antigen it targets is not known. Within one base of it there is no much larger clone, and no base qualities were kept.

Broader findings and caveats from the paper: Compared with the aged group, more naive CD4+ T cells, fewer expanded clones and increased TCR diversity were shown by the long-lived group, suggesting age selection. Observed TCR beta diversity per million T cells fell roughly linearly with age, and a significant reduction was already apparent by age around 44. Estimates of total diversity based on one million sequenced T cells were considered lower bounds and underestimates. Observed TCR beta diversity correlated strongly with the percentage of naive T cells measured by flow cytometry. Conclusive comparison of naive and antigen-experienced compartments was prevented by the profiling of bulk unsorted PBMCs. The CMV infection status of donors was not known, potentially confounding age-related changes in expanded clonotypes.

The origin of this receptor is a woman of 80 years or more in good health. The chain is encoded by TRBV20-1 joined to TRBJ2-1; TRBD2 agrees with 13 junctional bases. Sequenced sample: blood. The CDR3 corresponds to CSARGRGLAGFYNEQFF. The DNA is as follows: TGCAGTGCTAGAGGCAGGGGACTAGCGGGGTTCTACAATGAGCAGTTCTTC.